The 15 T cell receptor beta chains presented below share a single source sample, sequenced in a study of shared clonotypes between healthy human individuals. Naive CD8 cells lacked CD45RO and underwent positive selection for CCR7, leaving out terminally differentiated effector memory CD45RA+ cells. The assay was immunoSEQ multiplex PCR, and TCRdb's table has in-frame clones only and misses some. The sample contains roughly 2.1 million clones, around 93% of which appear only once. The source material was naive CD8+ T cells from PBMCs. The source is a young man in good health. Some clones in this sample may be carry-over from other donors' samples.

With regard to this clone: At the DNA level, this CDR3 is encoded by other sequences in the same sample as well. The rearrangement links TRBV27 to TRBJ2-1; 7 nucleotides match TRBD2. Germline V CDR1 and CDR2: MNHEY, SMNVEV (reference sequence). The J segment lost 0 bases and the V segment lost 0 bases, leaving 2 bases of the junction unmatched. The CDR3 runs to 16 residues. The CDR3 spells CASSLSGGSSYNEQFF. Written as DNA, the CDR3 is TGTGCCAGCAGTTTATCTGGCGGGAGCTCCTACAATGAGCAGTTCTTC.

About this clone itself: Other DNA sequences from this sample encode an identical CDR3 as well. The chain joins TRBV6-1 to TRBJ1-5; no clear D. Germline V gives CDR1 MNHNS, CDR2 SASEGT. The CDR3 is 14 residues long. V was clipped by 6 bases and J by 0 bases, with 9 bases between them. CDR3 coding DNA: TGTGCCAGCAGCCCTAGGAGTAGCAATCAGCCCCAGCATTTT. Protein product: CASSPRSSNQPQHF.

The CDR3 is CASSMWGRRQEKLFF. The CDR3 nucleotides read TGTGCCAGCAGTATGTGGGGGCGTCGCCAAGAAAAACTGTTTTTT. The chain uses TRBV27 and TRBJ1-4, with D perhaps TRBD1 (6 bases). In germline, CDR1 is MNHEY, CDR2 SMNVEV (reference sequence). Trimming left V 5 bases short and J 8 bases short, with 18 bases between. This CDR3 is built from 15 residues.

This sequence joins TRBV28 and TRBJ2-7; 7 bases line up with TRBD1. With V trimmed by 2 bases and J by 0 bases, 13 bases remained unmatched. The CDR3 has 18 amino acids. CDR1 and CDR2 from the germline V gene are MDHEN and SYDVKM. The CDR3 DNA sequence: TGTGCCAGCAGTTTAGCCTCGCGACAGGGAATAACCTCCTACGAGCAGTACTTC. Encoded protein: CASSLASRQGITSYEQYF.

On this clone itself: The same CDR3 arises from other DNA sequences in this sample as well. The chain is built from TRBV6-5 and TRBJ2-7, with D hard to call. V dropped 5 bases and J dropped 2 bases, with 4 bases sitting between them. The length of the CDR3 is 11 residues. The germline gives CDR1 MNHEY, CDR2 SVGAGI. In DNA form, the CDR3 reads TGTGCCAGCAGTACGCCCTACGAGCAGTACTTC. It encodes CASSTPYEQYF.

V gene TRBV9 combines with J gene TRBJ2-1, with 7 bases fitting TRBD1. Germline CDR1 SGDLS, CDR2 YYNGEE. V lost 4 bases, J lost 3 bases, and 4 bases stayed unmatched. The CDR3 has 14 residues. This CDR3 is CASSNRDSYNEQFF. In nucleotides, the CDR3 is TGTGCCAGCAGCAACCGGGACAGCTACAATGAGCAGTTCTTC.

Notes on this clone: Other DNA sequences from this sample encode an identical CDR3 as well. V is TRBV9 and J is TRBJ2-5; D not certain. This CDR3 is 14 amino acids long. Trimming cost V 0 bases and J 3 bases, with 9 bases left between them. Germline values: CDR1 SGDLS, CDR2 YYNGEE. The CDR3 region is CASSVVGSEETQYF. Here the CDR3 DNA reads TGTGCCAGCAGCGTAGTGGGGTCCGAAGAGACCCAGTACTTC.

V and J are TRBV5-1 and TRBJ1-1; the D gene is possibly TRBD1 (6 bases). The ends were cut back, 1 base at V and 4 bases at J, with 11 bases in the middle. This CDR3 has 14 amino acids. Per the germline V gene, CDR1 is SGHRS and CDR2 is YFSETQ. CDR3 DNA: TGCGCCAGCAGCTTGTGGGACACGGCCACTGAAGCTTTCTTT. It is translated as CASSLWDTATEAFF.

As concerns this clone: The sample contains more than one DNA sequence encoding this CDR3. The V and J genes are TRBV28 and TRBJ2-7; tentative D call: TRBD1 (5 bases). Trimming left V 5 bases short and J 1 base short, with 9 bases between. The CDR3 extends over 13 amino acids. Germline lookup yields CDR1 MDHEN and CDR2 SYDVKM. CDR3 in amino acids: CASSLRGSYEQYF. The CDR3 DNA follows: TGTGCCAGCAGTCTTAGGGGTTCCTACGAGCAGTACTTC.

The chain links TRBV27 to TRBJ2-1; 14 bases map to TRBD2. The germline V gene has CDR1 MNHEY and CDR2 SMNVEV (reference sequence). The CDR3 extends over 17 amino acids. The V segment lost 5 bases and the J segment 8 bases; nucleotides outside the gene matches: 11. CDR3 bases: TGTGCCAGCAGTCTAGAAAGGACTAGCGGGAGGATCTATGAGCAGTTCTTC. Translating gives CASSLERTSGRIYEQFF.

About this clone itself: At the DNA level, this CDR3 is encoded by other sequences in the same sample as well. V is TRBV27 and J is TRBJ2-3, with D hard to call. Trimming pared 2 bases from V and 3 bases from J, leaving 6 bases between. CDR3 length equals 13 residues. Germline V gene lookup returns CDR1 MNHEY and CDR2 SMNVEV (reference sequence). DNA for the CDR3: TGTGCCAGCAGTTTAATCGTGACAGATACGCAGTATTTT. Its protein is CASSLIVTDTQYF.

This sequence joins TRBV7-2 and TRBJ2-1; 9 bases fit TRBD2. This CDR3 is 15 amino acids long. V lost 5 bases, J lost 4 bases, and 6 bases stayed unmatched. Germline lookup yields CDR1 SGHTA and CDR2 FQGNSA. CDR3 amino acids: CASSPRTSVYNEQFF. The CDR3 DNA reads TGTGCCAGCAGCCCACGGACTAGCGTTTACAATGAGCAGTTCTTC.

The rearrangement joins TRBV11-2 to TRBJ1-6; 9 positions match TRBD1. V shed 3 bases, J shed 9 bases, and the junction held 6 bases outside the gene matches. Germline V CDR1 and CDR2: SGHAT, FQNNGV. The CDR3 totals 15 residues. The CDR3 DNA sequence: TGTGCCAGCAGCTTGCGGGACAGGGAAGGTTCACCCCTCCACTTT. Amino acid sequence: CASSLRDREGSPLHF.

This clone was recorded a few times. Other DNA sequences in the same sample also yield this CDR3. This CDR3 reads CASSFLGAGNTIYF. DNA of the CDR3: TGTGCCAGCAGCTTCCTCGGGGCTGGAAACACCATATATTTT. This chain connects TRBV7-2 to TRBJ1-3, with D uncertain. The V end lost 3 bases, the J end lost 2 bases, and 8 bases lay between the germline ends. The CDR3 has 14 residues. CDR1 SGHTA and CDR2 FQGNSA come from the germline V gene.

The chain couples TRBV7-9 to TRBJ2-1; unclear D gene. The ends were cut back, 5 bases at V and 0 bases at J, with 11 bases in the middle. Germline lookup yields CDR1 SEHNR and CDR2 FQNEAQ (reference sequence). This CDR3 is built from 15 residues. The CDR3 DNA reads as TGTGCCAGCAGCAACCTCCGGGCCTCCTACAATGAGCAGTTCTTC. This codes for CASSNLRASYNEQFF.